Listed here is a single TCR beta chain. The entry originates in a study of monozygotic twins with inflammatory bowel disease. This CDR3 region has 14 residues. Germline V lookup: CDR1 LGHNA, CDR2 YSLEER. TCRalpha and TCRbeta cDNA was put through two nested PCRs of roughly 17 and 9 cycles. Each CDR3 protein gets one entry in TCRdb, which reprocessed the 5' RACE reads and gives no DNA. Its listing shows about 380,000 distinct CDR3 sequences. The chain has TRBV4-3 and TRBJ1-2. The sample taken for sequencing was blood. The TCR originated in a human donor with ulcerative colitis or Crohn's disease, or a healthy co-twin of an affected twin (not recorded which). The CDR3 reads CASSQDQWSYGYTF.